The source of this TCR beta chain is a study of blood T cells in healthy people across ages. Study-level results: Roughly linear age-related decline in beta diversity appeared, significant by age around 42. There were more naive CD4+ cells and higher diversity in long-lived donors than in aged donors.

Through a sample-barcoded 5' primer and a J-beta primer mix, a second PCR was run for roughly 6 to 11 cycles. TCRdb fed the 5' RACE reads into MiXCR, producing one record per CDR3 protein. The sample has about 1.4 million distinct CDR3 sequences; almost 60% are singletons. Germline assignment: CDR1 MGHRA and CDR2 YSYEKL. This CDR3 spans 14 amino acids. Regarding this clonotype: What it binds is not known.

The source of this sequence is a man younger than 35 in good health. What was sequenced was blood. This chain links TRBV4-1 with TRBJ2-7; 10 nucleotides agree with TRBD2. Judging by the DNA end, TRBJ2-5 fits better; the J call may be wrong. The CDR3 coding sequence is TGCGCCAGCAGCCAAATGACTAGCGGGGAGACCCAGTACTTC. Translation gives CASSQMTSGETQYF.